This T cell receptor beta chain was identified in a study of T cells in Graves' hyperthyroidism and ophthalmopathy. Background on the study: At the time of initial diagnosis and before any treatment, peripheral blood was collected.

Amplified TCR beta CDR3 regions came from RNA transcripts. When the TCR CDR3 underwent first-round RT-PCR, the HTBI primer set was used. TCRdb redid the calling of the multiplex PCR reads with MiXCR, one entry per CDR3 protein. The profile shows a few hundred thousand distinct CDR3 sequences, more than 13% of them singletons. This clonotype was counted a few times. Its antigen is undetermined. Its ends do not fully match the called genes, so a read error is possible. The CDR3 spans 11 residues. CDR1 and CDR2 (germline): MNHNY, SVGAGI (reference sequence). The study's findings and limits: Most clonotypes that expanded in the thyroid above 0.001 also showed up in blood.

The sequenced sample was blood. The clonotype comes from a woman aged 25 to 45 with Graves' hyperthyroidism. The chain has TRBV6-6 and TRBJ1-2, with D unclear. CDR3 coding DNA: TGTGCCAGCAGTTACGGGTTTTCAAGCTCCTTC. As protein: CASSYGFSSSF.